This T cell receptor (beta chain) was obtained from a study of PD-1 blockade in classical Hodgkin lymphoma. Data came from immunoSEQ multiplex PCR; TCRdb stores just in-frame clones and leaves some out. In the table there are tens of thousands of clones, 85% to 90% of which are singletons. Every patient had relapsed following autologous stem cell transplantation, and cohorts differed in brentuximab vedotin exposure. By magnetic negative selection, CD4+ T cells were purified from thawed PBMCs. Source: CD4+ T cells from blood, taken at baseline. This clonotype was sampled from a human donor with classical Hodgkin lymphoma.

CDR3 region: CASSQSRVSGIGSYNEQFF. Written as DNA, the CDR3 is TGCGCCAGCAGTCAATCTAGGGTTAGCGGGATAGGCTCCTACAATGAGCAGTTCTTC. This chain uses TRBV23-1 with TRBJ2-1, with 8 bases fitting TRBD2. TRBV23-1 falls under the ORF class, with uncertain function. V lost 0 bases to trimming and J lost 0 bases; unmatched junction nucleotides: 10. The CDR3 contains 19 residues.